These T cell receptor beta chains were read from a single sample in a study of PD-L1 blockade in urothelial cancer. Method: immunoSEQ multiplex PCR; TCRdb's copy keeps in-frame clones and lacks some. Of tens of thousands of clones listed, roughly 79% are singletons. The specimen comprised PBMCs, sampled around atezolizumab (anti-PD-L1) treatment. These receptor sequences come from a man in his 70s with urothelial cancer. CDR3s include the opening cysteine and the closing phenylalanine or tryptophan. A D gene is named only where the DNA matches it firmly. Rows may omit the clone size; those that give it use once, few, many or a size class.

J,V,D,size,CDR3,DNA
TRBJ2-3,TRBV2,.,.,CASLRGGGLTDTQYF,TGTGCCAGCCTAAGGGGCGGGGGCCTCACAGATACGCAGTATTTT
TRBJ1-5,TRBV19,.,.,CASSKNPGDQPQHF,TGTGCCAGTAGTAAGAACCCGGGAGACCAGCCCCAGCATTTT
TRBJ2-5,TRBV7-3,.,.,CASSLLGSKETQYF,TGTGCCAGCAGCTTGTTAGGGAGCAAAGAGACCCAGTACTTC
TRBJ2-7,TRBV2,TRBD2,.,CASRPATSGSLYAEQYF,TGTGCCAGCAGGCCAGCAACTAGCGGGAGTTTATATGCCGAGCAGTACTTC
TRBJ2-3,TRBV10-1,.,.,CASSDHRETDTQYF,TGCGCCAGCAGTGATCACAGGGAAACAGATACGCAGTATTTT
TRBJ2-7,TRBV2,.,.,CASRSGLSGAEQYF,TGTGCCAGCCGATCTGGACTATCTGGGGCCGAGCAGTACTTC
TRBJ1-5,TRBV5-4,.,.,CASSSGPVGNQPQHF,TGTGCCAGCAGTTCGGGTCCGGTCGGCAATCAGCCCCAGCATTTT
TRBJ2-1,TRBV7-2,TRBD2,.,CASSVQSGGPGNEQFF,TGTGCCAGCAGCGTGCAAAGCGGGGGCCCAGGGAATGAGCAGTTCTTC
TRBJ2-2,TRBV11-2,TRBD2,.,CASSHLRLARGELFF,TGTGCCAGCAGCCACCTCCGACTAGCGAGGGGGGAGCTGTTTTTT
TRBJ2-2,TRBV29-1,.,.,CSVDTSNTGELFF,TGCAGCGTGGACACATCGAACACCGGGGAGCTGTTTTTT
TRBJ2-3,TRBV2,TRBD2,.,CASRGLAGGDTQYF,TGTGCCAGCAGGGGACTAGCGGGGGGAGATACGCAGTATTTT
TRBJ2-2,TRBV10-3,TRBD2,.,CAISESRRGGWTSGRIANTGELFF,TGTGCCATCAGTGAGTCAAGAAGAGGGGGGTGGACTAGCGGGAGGATTGCGAACACCGGGGAGCTGTTTTTT
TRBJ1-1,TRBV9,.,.,CASSQAGGSTEAFF,TGTGCCAGCAGCCAAGCGGGGGGTTCCACTGAAGCTTTCTTT
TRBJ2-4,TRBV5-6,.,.,CASSLPGEAKNIQYF,TGTGCCAGCAGCTTACCAGGGGAGGCCAAAAACATTCAGTACTTC
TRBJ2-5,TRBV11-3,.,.,CASSLQGSETQYF,TGTGCCAGCAGCTTACAGGGTTCAGAGACCCAGTACTTC
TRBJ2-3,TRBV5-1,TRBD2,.,CASSLGLADTDTQYF,TGCGCCAGCAGCTTAGGACTAGCCGACACAGATACGCAGTATTTT
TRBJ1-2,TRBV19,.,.,CASSAPPGQNYGYTF,TGTGCCAGTAGCGCTCCTCCGGGACAAAACTATGGCTACACCTTC
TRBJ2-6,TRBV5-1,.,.,CASSLGHSGANVLTF,TGCGCCAGCAGCTTGGGACACTCTGGGGCCAACGTCCTGACTTTC
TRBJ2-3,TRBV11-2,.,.,CASTPQLQDTQYF,TGTGCCAGCACCCCACAATTACAAGATACGCAGTATTTT
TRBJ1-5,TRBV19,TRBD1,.,CASSISTGGNQPQHF,TGTGCCAGTAGTATATCGACAGGGGGCAATCAGCCCCAGCATTTT
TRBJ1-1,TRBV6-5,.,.,CASRPGSPMNTEAFF,TGTGCCAGCAGACCAGGTTCCCCTATGAACACTGAAGCTTTCTTT
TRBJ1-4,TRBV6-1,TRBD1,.,CASSEESGGDVKLFF,TGTGCCAGCAGTGAGGAGTCAGGGGGCGACGTAAAACTGTTTTTT
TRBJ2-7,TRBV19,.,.,CASSDTLRLFSEQYF,TGTGCCAGTAGCGATACCCTTCGACTCTTCTCCGAGCAGTACTTC
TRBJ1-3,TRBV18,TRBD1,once,CASSQGASGNTIYF,TGTGCCAGCTCACAGGGGGCCTCTGGAAACACCATATATTTT
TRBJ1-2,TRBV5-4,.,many,CASSPDSSNYGYTF,TGTGCCAGCAGCCCTGACAGCTCTAACTATGGCTACACCTTC
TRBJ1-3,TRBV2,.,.,CASSEAGQRQASGNTIYF,TGTGCCAGCAGTGAAGCCGGACAGCGTCAGGCCTCTGGAAACACCATATATTTT
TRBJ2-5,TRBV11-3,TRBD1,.,CASSSTGAQHQETQYF,TGTGCCAGCAGCTCTACAGGGGCCCAACATCAAGAGACCCAGTACTTC
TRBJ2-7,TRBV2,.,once,CASSDLTGGPQYF,TGTGCCAGCAGTGATCTGACAGGAGGTCCGCAGTACTTC
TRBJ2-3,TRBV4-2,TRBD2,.,CASSQRGATSGSTDTQYF,TGTGCCAGCAGCCAGAGGGGGGCCACTAGCGGAAGCACAGATACGCAGTATTTT
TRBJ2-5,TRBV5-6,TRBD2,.,CASSLADGDYQYF,TGTGCCAGCAGCTTGGCTGACGGGGACTACCAGTACTTC
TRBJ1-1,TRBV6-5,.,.,CASSRDTEAFF,TGTGCCAGCAGCCGAGATACTGAAGCTTTCTTT
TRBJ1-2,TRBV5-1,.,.,CASSLELVYGYTF,TGCGCCAGCAGTTTGGAGCTCGTATATGGCTACACCTTC
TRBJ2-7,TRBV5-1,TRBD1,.,CASSLTGENSYEQYF,TGCGCCAGCAGCTTAACAGGGGAAAACTCCTACGAGCAGTACTTC
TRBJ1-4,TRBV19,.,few,CASSRTTDGATNEKLFF,TGTGCCAGTAGTAGGACTACTGACGGGGCAACTAATGAAAAACTGTTTTTT
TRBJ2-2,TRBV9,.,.,CASSLRTGTGELFF,TGTGCCAGCAGCTTACGTACAGGGACCGGGGAGCTGTTTTTT
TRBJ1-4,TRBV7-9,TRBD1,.,CASSQGEEKLFF,TGTGCCAGCAGCCAGGGGGAAGAAAAACTGTTTTTT
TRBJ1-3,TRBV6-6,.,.,CASSKQGSGNTIYF,TGTGCCAGCAGTAAACAGGGCTCTGGAAACACCATATATTTT
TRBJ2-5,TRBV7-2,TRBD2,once,CASSLAISGRSGETQYF,TGTGCCAGCAGCTTAGCGATCAGCGGGAGATCCGGAGAGACCCAGTACTTC
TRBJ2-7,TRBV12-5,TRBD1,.,CASGLGQTGGEQYF,TGTGCTAGTGGTTTGGGGCAGACAGGGGGCGAGCAGTACTTC
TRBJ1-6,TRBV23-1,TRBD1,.,CASSQPPTGSQGSPLHF,TGCGCCAGCAGTCAACCCCCGACAGGGAGCCAGGGTTCACCCCTCCACTTT
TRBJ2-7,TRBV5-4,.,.,CASSATTAPYEQYF,TGTGCCAGCAGCGCCACGACAGCCCCTTACGAGCAGTACTTC
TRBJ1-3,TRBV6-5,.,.,CASSPTGSGNTIYF,TGTGCCAGCAGCCCAACAGGGTCTGGAAACACCATATATTTT
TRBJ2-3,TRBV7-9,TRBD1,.,CASSLGTEGDTQYF,TGTGCCAGCAGCCTAGGGACAGAAGGAGATACGCAGTATTTT
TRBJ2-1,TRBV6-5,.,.,CASSYGTGFEQFF,TGTGCCAGCAGTTACGGGACTGGTTTTGAGCAGTTCTTC
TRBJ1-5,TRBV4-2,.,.,CASSQDGGRSNQPQHF,TGTGCCAGCAGCCAAGACGGAGGCAGGAGCAATCAGCCCCAGCATTTT
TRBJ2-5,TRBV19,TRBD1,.,CASSTTGTGGGETQYF,TGTGCCAGTAGTACTACCGGGACAGGGGGCGGGGAGACCCAGTACTTC
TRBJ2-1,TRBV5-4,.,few,CASSFGQANEQFF,TGTGCCAGCAGCTTTGGGCAGGCCAATGAGCAGTTCTTC
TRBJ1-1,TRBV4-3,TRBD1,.,CASSQARDRAAEAFF,TGCGCCAGCAGCCAAGCCAGGGACAGGGCCGCTGAAGCTTTCTTT
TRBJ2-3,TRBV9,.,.,CASSVLGAGPDTQYF,TGTGCCAGCAGCGTATTAGGCGCAGGGCCAGATACGCAGTATTTT
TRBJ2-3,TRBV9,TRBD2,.,CASSVVASGATQYF,TGTGCCAGCAGCGTAGTGGCTAGCGGTGCCACGCAGTATTTT
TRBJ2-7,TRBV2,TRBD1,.,CASSDRQGGYEQYF,TGTGCCAGCAGTGACCGACAGGGGGGCTACGAGCAGTACTTC
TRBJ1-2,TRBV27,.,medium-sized,CASSGTNRRYGYTF,TGTGCCAGCAGTGGGACTAACCGACGATATGGCTACACCTTC